The sequence of this T cell receptor beta chain was determined in a study of blood T cell repertoires in COVID-19. Turning to the study itself: The United States, Italy and Spain were the sources of the acute and convalescent COVID-19 samples. Sources were T cells, B-cell-depleted T cells, or PBMCs; the material itself was cDNA or gDNA.

V gave up 0 bases and J gave up 4 bases, with 10 bases separating them. This CDR3 spans 14 amino acids. Germline lookup yields CDR1 GTSNPN and CDR2 SVGIG (reference sequence). This clone came up a few times. How the authors handled the data: Reference gene primer amplification yielded estimated nucleated cell counts. Using immunoSEQ multiplex PCR, the repertoire was profiled, and TCRdb retains in-frame clones only, with some absent. The V and J calls and clone size are taken from that table; D and trimming were inferred from the DNA. The repertoire holds 200,000 to 300,000 clones, with around nine tenths as singletons.

Sequencing was carried out using peripheral blood. The clonotype originates from a woman in her 40s who had recovered from COVID-19. The rearrangement uses TRBV30 and TRBJ1-5; D is perhaps TRBD1 (5 bases). CDR3 DNA: TGTGCCTGGAGTGTACCCAGGGCAAATCAGCCCCAGCATTTT. This gives the protein CAWSVPRANQPQHF. The full variable domain, with the rest looked up from reference TRBV30 and TRBJ1-5, is SQTIHQWPATLVQPVGSPLSLECTVEGTSNPNLYWYRQAAGRGLQLLFYSVGIGQISSEVPQNLSASRPQDRQFILSSKKLLLSDSGFYLCAWSVPRANQPQHFGDGTRLSIL.